The sequence of this T cell receptor beta chain was determined in a study of cytomegalovirus exposure and HLA in healthy donors. Points from the study as a whole: In a later analysis, specific HLA alleles were associated with 15,000 to 20,000 TCR beta sequences at a 0.05 false discovery rate. Sequencing depth roughly uniform across donors was assumed in presence/absence analyses. Cytomegalovirus status was reportedly diagnosed by the classifier with high sensitivity and specificity.

About this clone itself: The antigen is undetermined.

The donors (healthy individuals) were bone marrow donors. Germline V lookup: CDR1 SGHTA, CDR2 FQGNSA. This CDR3 comprises 14 residues. 13 Jbeta primers and 60 Vbeta primers were used for the PCR. Repertoires were generated with immunoSEQ multiplex PCR, while TCRdb's copy carries only in-frame clones and drops some. Counted here are roughly 260,000 clones, just under 85% occurring once; the ten biggest clones make up 1.5% to 2.5%. Sample: PBMCs. The rearrangement uses TRBV7-2 and TRBJ2-5; the match to TRBD2 covers 7 bases. TRBJ2-7 matches the DNA end more closely, so the J call is doubtful. This clonotype was sampled from a woman aged 40 to 50 in good health and CMV-seropositive. CDR3 sequence: CASSLDLAAFEQYF. The CDR3 nucleotides read TGTGCCAGCAGCTTAGATCTAGCGGCTTTCGAGCAGTACTTC.